Detailed here is one T cell receptor beta chain. Its antigen is unidentified. With the Oncomine TCR Beta short-read assay, DNA from cultured CD4+ T cells was sequenced. TCRdb fed the PCR reads into MiXCR, producing one record per CDR3 protein. The sample records fewer than 25,000 distinct CDR3 sequences, roughly 50% being singletons. Unmatched junction bases numbered 6, after V lost 6 bases and J lost 1 base. Germline V CDR1 and CDR2: SNHLY, FYNNEI. The CDR3 has 16 residues. This sample's treatment: approximately 10-day PBMC culture with coronavirus spike peptide pools or control peptides (ViraFEST assay). The sample is drawn from a study of vaccination and CD4 T cells after COVID-19. At the level of the study: Overlapping spike pools from SARS-CoV-2 and HCoV-NL63, HCoV-OC43 and HCoV-229E served as culture stimuli.

Input material: CD4+ T cells from blood, cultured in vitro. This chain connects TRBV2 to TRBJ2-1; 10 nucleotides agree with TRBD1. This receptor was identified in a human donor who had recovered from COVID-19. This CDR3 reads CASRDRGVGSYNEQFF. In nucleotides, the CDR3 is TGTGCCAGCAGGGACAGGGGGGTAGGGTCCTACAATGAGCAGTTCTTC.